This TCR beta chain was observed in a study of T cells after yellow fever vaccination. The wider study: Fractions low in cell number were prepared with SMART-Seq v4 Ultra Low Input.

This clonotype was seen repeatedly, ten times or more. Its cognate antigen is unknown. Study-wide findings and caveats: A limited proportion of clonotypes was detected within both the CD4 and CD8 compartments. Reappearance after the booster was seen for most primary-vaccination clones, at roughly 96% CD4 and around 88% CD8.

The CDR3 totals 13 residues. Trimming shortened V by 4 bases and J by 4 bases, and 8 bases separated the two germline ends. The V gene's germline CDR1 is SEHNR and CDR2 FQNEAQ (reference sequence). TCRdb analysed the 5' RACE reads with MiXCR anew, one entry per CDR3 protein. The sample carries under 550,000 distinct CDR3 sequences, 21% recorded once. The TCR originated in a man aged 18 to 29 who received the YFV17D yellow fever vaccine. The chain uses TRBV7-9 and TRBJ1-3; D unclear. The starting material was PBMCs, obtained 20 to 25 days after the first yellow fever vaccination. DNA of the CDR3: TGTGCCAGCAGCTGGGGTGGGGGAAACACCATATATTTT. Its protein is CASSWGGGNTIYF.